The text below deals with one TCR beta chain. Its antigen is unknown. This entry belongs to a study of shared clonotypes between healthy human individuals. Germline CDR1 is MDHEN and CDR2 is SYDVKM. The ends lost 6 bases at V and 8 bases at J; junction bases unmatched: 12. The CDR3 is 15 residues long. In the original analysis: Filtering of immunoSEQ junctional sequences could not match full-length read filtering. The protocol was immunoSEQ multiplex PCR, while the TCRdb copy is restricted to in-frame clones and leaves out a portion. V, J and clone size are those of that table, while D and trimming were read from the DNA. The sample holds some 2.1 million clones, 90% to 95% seen once. Points from the study as a whole: Generation of non-shared clonotypes was less probable than generation of clonotypes shared by all four donors. A generally larger estimated richness was seen in naive subsets than in memory subsets. Having only a few donors restricted how much genetic and exposure-history diversity was captured.

The V and J genes are TRBV28 and TRBJ1-5, with 8 bases lining up with TRBD1. Sequencing was carried out using naive CD4+ T cells sorted from blood. Subset indicated: CD45RA+ positively selected. The source is a man aged 18 to 30 in good health. Here the CDR3 reads CASSPGGAGVEPQHF. In DNA, the CDR3 is TGTGCCAGCAGCCCAGGGGGCGCGGGGGTTGAGCCCCAGCATTTT.